The clone carrying this TCR beta chain was observed a few times. What it recognizes is unknown. Constant-segment-primed 5'RACE gave TCR alpha and TCR beta cDNA libraries with sample barcodes and UMIs. Each CDR3 protein is one row after TCRdb ran MiXCR on the 5' RACE reads. The data show 500,000 to 600,000 distinct CDR3 sequences, roughly 18% seen once. This sample stems from a study of T-cell memory formation after mild COVID-19. Study-level information: TCR clusters were mostly donor specific. Whole-study results and caveats: Contracting CD8+ clones were enriched in EMRA, CD4+ mainly in CM and EM. The finding that pre-infection memory included some responding clones suggested that cross-reactive memory joined.

CDR1 and CDR2 (germline): SEHNR, FQNEAQ (reference sequence). The CDR3 totals 15 residues. V was pared by 4 bases and J by 4 bases, with 15 bases between. This receptor was obtained from an adult woman who had mild COVID-19 (a few samples of this study predate the infection). Cell type and time point are not known. This chain uses TRBV7-9 with TRBJ2-3; a weak D match, TRBD2 (5 bases). Sample: PBMCs or a T cell subset sorted from them (not recorded which). The CDR3 DNA reads TGTGCCAGCAGCTCCCCATGGCAGGAGGCAGATACGCAGTATTTT. Its protein product is CASSSPWQEADTQYF.